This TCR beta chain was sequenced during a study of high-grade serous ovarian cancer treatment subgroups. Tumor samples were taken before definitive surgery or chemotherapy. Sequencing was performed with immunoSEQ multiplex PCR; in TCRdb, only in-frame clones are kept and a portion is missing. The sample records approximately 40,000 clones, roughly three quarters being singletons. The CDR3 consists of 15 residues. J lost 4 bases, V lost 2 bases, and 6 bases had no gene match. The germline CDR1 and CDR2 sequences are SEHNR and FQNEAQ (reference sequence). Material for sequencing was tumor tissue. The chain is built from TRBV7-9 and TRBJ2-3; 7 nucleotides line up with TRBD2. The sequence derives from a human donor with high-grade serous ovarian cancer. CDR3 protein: CASSLKGGSADTQYF. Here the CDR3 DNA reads TGTGCCAGCAGCTTAAAAGGCGGGAGTGCAGATACGCAGTATTTT.